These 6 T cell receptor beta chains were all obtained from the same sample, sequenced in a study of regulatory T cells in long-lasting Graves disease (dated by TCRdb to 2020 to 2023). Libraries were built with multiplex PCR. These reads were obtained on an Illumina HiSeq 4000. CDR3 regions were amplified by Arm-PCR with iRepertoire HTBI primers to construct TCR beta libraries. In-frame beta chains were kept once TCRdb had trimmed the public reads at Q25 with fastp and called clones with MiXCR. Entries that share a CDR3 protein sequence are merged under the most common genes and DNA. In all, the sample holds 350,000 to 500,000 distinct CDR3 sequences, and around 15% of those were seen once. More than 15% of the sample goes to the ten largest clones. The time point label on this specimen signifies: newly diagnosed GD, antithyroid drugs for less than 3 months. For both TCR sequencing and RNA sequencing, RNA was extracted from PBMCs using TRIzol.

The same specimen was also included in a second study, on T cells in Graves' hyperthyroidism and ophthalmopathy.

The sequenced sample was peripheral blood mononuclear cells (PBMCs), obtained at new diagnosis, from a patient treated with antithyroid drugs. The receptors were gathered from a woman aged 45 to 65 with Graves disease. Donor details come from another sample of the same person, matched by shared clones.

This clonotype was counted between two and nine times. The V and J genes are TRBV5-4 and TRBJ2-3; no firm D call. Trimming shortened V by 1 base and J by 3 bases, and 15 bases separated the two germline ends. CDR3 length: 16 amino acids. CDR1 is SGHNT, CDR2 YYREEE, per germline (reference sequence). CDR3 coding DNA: TGTGCCAGCAGCTTGTGGGCGGCCCGGTATACAGATACGCAGTATTTT. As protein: CASSLWAARYTDTQYF.

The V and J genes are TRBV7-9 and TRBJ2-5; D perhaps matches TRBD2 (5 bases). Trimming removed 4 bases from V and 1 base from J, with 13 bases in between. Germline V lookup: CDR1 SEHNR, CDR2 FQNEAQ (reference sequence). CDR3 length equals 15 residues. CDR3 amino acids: CASSSRLEAQETQYF. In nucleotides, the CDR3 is TGTGCCAGCAGCTCGAGGCTGGAGGCCCAAGAGACCCAGTACTTC.

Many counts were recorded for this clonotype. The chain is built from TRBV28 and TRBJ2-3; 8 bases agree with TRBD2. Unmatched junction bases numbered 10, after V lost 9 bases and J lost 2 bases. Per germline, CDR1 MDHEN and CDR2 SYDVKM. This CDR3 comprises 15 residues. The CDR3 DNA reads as TGTGCCAGTAACCTCGGGGGGGATACCACAGATACGCAGTATTTT. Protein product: CASNLGGDTTDTQYF.

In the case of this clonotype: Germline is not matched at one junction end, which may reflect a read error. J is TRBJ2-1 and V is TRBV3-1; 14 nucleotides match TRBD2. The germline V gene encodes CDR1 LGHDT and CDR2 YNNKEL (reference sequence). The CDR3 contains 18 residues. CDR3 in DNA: TGTGCCAGCAGCCAAGATGGACTAGCGGGAGGACCCTACACTGAGCAGTTCTTC. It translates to CASSQDGLAGGPYTEQFF.

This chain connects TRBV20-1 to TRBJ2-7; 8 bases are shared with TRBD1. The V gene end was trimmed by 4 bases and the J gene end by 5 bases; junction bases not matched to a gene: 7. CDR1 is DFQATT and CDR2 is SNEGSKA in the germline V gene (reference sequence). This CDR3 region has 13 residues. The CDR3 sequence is CSATQTGEDEQYF. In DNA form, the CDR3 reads TGCAGTGCTACCCAGACAGGGGAGGACGAGCAGTACTTC.

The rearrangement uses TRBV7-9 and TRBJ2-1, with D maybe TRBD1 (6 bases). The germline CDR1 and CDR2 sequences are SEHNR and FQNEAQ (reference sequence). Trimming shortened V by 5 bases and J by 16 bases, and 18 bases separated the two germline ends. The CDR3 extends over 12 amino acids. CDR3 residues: CASSPEGENLFF. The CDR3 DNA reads TGTGCCAGCAGCCCAGAGGGGGAGAACCTCTTCTTC. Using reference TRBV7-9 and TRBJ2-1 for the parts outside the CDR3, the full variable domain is DTGVSQNPRHKITKRGQNVTFRCDPISEHNRLYWYRQTLGQGPEFLTYFQNEAQLEKSRLLSDRFSAERPKGSFSTLEIQRTEQGDSAMYLCASSPEGENLFFGPGTRLTVL.